This entry concerns a single T cell receptor beta chain. Its cognate antigen is unknown. This sample is part of a study of T cell responses to AZD1222 COVID-19 vaccine. The assay was immunoSEQ multiplex PCR, and TCRdb's table has in-frame clones only and misses some. Of approximately 120,000 clones detected, about 91% appear once; the ten largest clones hold around 7.5%. Study outcomes and limitations: Vaccine-associated CD4 TCRs ranged over spike, dominating at 160-218 and 743-854.

Germline-derived CDR1 and CDR2 are SGHKS and YYEKEE (reference sequence). Deletions cut 0 bases from V and 2 bases from J, with 13 bases between. CDR3 size: 16 residues. Sequences were derived from peripheral blood, sampled on day 0 of AZD1222 vaccination. This sequence originates from an adult in good health. The rearrangement joins TRBV5-5 to TRBJ2-3; D uncertain. CDR3 coding DNA: TGTGCCAGCAGCTTGGTCCGCGCACCACCCACAGATACGCAGTATTTT. Protein sequence: CASSLVRAPPTDTQYF. Complete variable domain (other parts from reference TRBV5-5 and TRBJ2-3): DAGVTQSPTHLIKTRGQQVTLRCSPISGHKSVSWYQQVLGQGPQFIFQYYEKEERGRGNFPDRFSARQFPNYSSELNVNALLLGDSALYLCASSLVRAPPTDTQYFGPGTRLTVL.